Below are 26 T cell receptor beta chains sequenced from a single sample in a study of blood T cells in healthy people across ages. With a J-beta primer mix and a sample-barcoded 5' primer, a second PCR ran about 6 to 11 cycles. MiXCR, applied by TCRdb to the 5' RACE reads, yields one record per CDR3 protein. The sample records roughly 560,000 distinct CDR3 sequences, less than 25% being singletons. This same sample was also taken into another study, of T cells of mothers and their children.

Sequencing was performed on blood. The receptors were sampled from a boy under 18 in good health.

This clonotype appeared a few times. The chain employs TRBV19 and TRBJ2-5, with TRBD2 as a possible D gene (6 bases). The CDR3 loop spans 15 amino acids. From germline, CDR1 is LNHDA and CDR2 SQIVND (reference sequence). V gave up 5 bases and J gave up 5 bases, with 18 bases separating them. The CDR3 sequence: CASSPGTQRPETQYF. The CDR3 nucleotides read TGTGCCAGTAGTCCCGGGACTCAAAGGCCGGAGACCCAGTACTTC. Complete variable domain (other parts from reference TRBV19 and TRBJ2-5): DGGITQSPKYLFRKEGQNVTLSCEQNLNHDAMYWYRQDPGQGLRLIYYSQIVNDFQKGDIAEGYSVSREKKESFPLTVTSAQKNPTAFYLCASSPGTQRPETQYFGPGTRLLVL.

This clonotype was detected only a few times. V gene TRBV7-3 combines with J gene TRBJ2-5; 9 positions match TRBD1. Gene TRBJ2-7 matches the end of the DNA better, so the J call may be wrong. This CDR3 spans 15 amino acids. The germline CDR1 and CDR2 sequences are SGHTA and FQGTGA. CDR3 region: CASSLAGTGQYEQYF. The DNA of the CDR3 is TGTGCCAGCAGCTTAGCTGGGACAGGGCAGTACGAGCAGTACTTC.

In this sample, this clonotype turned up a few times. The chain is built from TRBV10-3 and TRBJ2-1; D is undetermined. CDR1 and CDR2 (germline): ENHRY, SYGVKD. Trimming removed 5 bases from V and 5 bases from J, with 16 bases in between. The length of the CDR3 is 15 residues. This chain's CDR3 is CAISPRAELNNEQFF. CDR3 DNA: TGTGCCATCAGTCCAAGGGCGGAGCTAAACAATGAGCAGTTCTTC.

CDR3 sequence reads: CASSQERGAPEADTQYF. CDR3 DNA sequence: TGCGCCAGCAGCCAAGAGAGAGGGGCCCCAGAGGCAGATACGCAGTATTTT. The chain couples TRBV4-1 to TRBJ2-3, with D possibly called TRBD1 or TRBD2 (5 bases each). V lost 0 bases and J 4 bases, leaving 17 bases between the germline ends. Looked up from germline, CDR1 is MGHRA and CDR2 is YSYEKL. The CDR3 covers 17 residues.

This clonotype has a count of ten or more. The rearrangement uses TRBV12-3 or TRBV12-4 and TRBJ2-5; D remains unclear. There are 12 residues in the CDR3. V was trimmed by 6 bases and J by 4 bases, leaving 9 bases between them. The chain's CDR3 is CASSPLGETQYF. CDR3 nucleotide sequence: TGTGCCAGCAGCCCTTTAGGAGAGACCCAGTACTTC.

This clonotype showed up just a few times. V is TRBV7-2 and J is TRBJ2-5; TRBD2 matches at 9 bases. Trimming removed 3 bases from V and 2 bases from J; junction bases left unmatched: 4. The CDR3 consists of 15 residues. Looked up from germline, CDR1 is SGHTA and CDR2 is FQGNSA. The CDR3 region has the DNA TGTGCCAGCAGCTTTGGACTAGCGACACAAGAGACCCAGTACTTC. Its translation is CASSFGLATQETQYF.

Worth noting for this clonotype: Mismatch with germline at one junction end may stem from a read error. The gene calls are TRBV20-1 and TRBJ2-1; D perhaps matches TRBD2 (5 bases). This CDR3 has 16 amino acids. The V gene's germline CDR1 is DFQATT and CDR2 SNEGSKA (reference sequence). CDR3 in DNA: TGCAGTGCTAGAGATCCCTCTAGCAGGTCCTACAGTGAGCAGTTCTTC. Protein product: CSARDPSSRSYSEQFF.

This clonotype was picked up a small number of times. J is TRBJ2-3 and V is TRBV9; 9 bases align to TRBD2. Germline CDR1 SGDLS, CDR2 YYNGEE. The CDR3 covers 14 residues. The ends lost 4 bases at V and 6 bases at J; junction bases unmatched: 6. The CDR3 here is CASSYAGGRDTQYF. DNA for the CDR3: TGTGCCAGCAGCTATGCGGGGGGGCGCGATACGCAGTATTTT.

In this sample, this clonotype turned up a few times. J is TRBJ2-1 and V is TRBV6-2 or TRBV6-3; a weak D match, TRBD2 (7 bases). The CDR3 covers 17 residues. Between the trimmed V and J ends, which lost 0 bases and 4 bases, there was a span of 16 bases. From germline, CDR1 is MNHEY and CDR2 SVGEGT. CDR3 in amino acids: CASSYSGPGGLYNEQFF. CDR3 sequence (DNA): TGTGCCAGCAGTTACTCGGGCCCGGGGGGCCTTTACAATGAGCAGTTCTTC.

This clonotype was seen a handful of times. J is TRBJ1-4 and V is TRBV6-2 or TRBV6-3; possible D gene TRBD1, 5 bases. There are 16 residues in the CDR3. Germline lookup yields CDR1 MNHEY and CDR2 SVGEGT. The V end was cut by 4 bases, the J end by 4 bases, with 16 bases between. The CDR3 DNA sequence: TGTGCCAGCAGTTCCGGGGCGCGCCTCAATAATGAAAAACTGTTTTTT. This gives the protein CASSSGARLNNEKLFF.

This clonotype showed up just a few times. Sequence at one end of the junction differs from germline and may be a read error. The CDR3 sequence: CVSSLGPEYQETQYF. The DNA for the CDR3 is TGTGTCAGCAGCTTAGGGCCAGAGTACCAAGAGACCCAGTACTTC. This chain uses TRBV7-2 with TRBJ2-5; D gene uncertain. This CDR3 is 15 amino acids long. Germline CDR1 and CDR2: SGHTA and FQGNSA.

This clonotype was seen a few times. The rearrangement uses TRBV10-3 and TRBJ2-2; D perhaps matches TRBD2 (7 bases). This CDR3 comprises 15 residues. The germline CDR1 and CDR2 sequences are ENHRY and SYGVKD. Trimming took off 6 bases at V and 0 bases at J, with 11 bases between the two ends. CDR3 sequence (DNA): TGTGCCATCAGAGGGGGGGCAGCGAACACCGGGGAGCTGTTTTTT. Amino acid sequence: CAIRGGAANTGELFF.

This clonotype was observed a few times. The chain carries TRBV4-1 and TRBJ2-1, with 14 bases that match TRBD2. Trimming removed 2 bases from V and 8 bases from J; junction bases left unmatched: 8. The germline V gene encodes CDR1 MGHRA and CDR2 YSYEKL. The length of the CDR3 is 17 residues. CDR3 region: CASSQPRGLAGEDEQFF. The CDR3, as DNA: TGCGCCAGCAGCCAACCCCGGGGACTAGCGGGAGAGGATGAGCAGTTCTTC.

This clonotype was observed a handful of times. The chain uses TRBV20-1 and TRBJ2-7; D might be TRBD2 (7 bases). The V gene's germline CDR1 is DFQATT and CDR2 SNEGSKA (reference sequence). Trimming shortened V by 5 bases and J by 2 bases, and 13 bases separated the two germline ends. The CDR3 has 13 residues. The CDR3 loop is CSARGGAAYEQYF. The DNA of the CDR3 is TGCAGTGCTCGAGGGGGGGCCGCCTACGAGCAGTACTTC.

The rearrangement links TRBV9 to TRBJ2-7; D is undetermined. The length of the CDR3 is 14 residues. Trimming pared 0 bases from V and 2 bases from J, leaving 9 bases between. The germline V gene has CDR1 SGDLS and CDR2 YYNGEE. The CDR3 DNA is TGTGCCAGCAGCGTAGACCTGGGGACCTACGAGCAGTACTTC. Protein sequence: CASSVDLGTYEQYF.

CDR3 nucleotides: TGTGCCAGCAGTTACTCGGGGACTAGCGGGAGTTTGGTCACCGGGGAGCTGTTTTTT. Residues: CASSYSGTSGSLVTGELFF. This chain joins TRBV6-5 and TRBJ2-2; 14 bases are shared with TRBD2. This CDR3 is built from 19 residues. CDR1 is MNHEY, CDR2 SVGAGI, per germline. Trimming at V came to 0 bases and at J to 4 bases, leaving 7 bases not matched to a gene.

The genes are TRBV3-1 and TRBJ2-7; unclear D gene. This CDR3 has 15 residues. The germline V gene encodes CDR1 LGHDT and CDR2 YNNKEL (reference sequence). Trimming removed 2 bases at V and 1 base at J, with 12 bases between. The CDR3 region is CASSQKGISSYEQYF. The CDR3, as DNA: TGTGCCAGCAGCCAAAAGGGCATTTCTTCCTACGAGCAGTACTTC.

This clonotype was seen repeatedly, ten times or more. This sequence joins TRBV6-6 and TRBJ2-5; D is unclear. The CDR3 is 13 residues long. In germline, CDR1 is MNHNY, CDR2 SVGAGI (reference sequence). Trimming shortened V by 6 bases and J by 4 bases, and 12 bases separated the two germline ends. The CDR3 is CASRPGLAETQYF. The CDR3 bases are TGTGCCAGCAGACCCGGCTTGGCAGAGACCCAGTACTTC.

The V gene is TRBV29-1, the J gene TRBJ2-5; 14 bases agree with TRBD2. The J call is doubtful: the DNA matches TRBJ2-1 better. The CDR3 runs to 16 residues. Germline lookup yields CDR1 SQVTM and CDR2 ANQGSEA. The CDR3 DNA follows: TGCAGCGTCCCGAAGGTGACTAGCGGGGGGGACAATGAGCAGTTCTTC. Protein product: CSVPKVTSGGDNEQFF.

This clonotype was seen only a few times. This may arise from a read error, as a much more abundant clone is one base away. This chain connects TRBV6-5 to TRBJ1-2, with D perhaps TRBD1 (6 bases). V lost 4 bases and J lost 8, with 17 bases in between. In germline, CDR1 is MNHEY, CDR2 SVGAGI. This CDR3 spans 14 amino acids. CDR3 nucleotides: TGTGCCAGCAGTTGCTCGATAGGGGGGGTAGGCTACACCTTC. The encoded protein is CASSCSIGGVGYTF.

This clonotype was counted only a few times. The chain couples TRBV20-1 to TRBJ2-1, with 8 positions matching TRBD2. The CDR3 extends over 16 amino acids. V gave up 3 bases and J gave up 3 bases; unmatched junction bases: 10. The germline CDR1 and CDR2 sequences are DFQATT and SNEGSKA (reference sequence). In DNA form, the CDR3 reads TGCAGTGCTAGGCCAGCGGGAGAACTGGGCTACAATGAGCAGTTCTTC. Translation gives CSARPAGELGYNEQFF.

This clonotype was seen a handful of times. The CDR3 sequence is CASSYSGTAYEQYF. CDR3 nucleotide sequence: TGTGCCAGCAGTTACTCGGGGACAGCCTACGAGCAGTACTTC. The chain uses TRBV6-5 and TRBJ2-5, with 7 bases lining up with TRBD1. With the DNA end fitting TRBJ2-7 better, the J assignment may be wrong. In germline, CDR1 is MNHEY, CDR2 SVGAGI. The CDR3 consists of 14 residues.

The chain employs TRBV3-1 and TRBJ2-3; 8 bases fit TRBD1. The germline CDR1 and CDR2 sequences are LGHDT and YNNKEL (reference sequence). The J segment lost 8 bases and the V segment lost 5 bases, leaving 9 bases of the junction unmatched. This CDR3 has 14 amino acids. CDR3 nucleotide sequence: TGTGCCAGCAGCAATAGACAGGGGTCGGCTACGCAGTATTTT. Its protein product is CASSNRQGSATQYF.

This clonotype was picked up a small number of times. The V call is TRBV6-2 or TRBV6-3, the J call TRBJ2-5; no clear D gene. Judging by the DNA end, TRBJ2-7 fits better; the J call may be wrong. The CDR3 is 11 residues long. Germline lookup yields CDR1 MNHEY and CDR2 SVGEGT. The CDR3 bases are TGTGCCAGCAGTCGTGAATTCGAGCAGTACTTC. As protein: CASSREFEQYF.

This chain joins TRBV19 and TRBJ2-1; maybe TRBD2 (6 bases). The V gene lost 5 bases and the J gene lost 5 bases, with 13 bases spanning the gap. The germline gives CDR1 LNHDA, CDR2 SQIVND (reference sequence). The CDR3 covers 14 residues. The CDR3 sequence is CASSPGERHNEQFF. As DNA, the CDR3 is TGTGCCAGTAGTCCGGGGGAGCGGCACAATGAGCAGTTCTTC.

CDR3 nucleotides: TGTGCCACCAGCAGAGTGGGACTCGGCGGAGATACGCAGTATTTT. Residues: CATSRVGLGGDTQYF. The chain uses TRBV15 and TRBJ2-3; D might be TRBD2 (6 bases). The ends were cut back, 1 base at V and 5 bases at J, with 13 bases in the middle. The CDR3 has 15 residues. Per the germline V gene, CDR1 is LNHNV and CDR2 is YYDKDF (reference sequence).